This passage covers 4 T cell receptor beta chains from one sample sequenced in a study of shared clonotypes between healthy human individuals. This table comes from immunoSEQ multiplex PCR, and its TCRdb copy is limited to in-frame clones, with some not included. The sample yields hundreds of thousands of clones, 70% to 80% seen once. Sequencing was carried out using PBMCs. The origin of the receptors is a woman between 35 and 50 years old in good health. Some clones in this sample may be carry-over from other donors' samples.

In DNA form, the CDR3 reads TGTGCCAGCAGCGAGACAGCTTCCGCGAACACCGGGGAGCTGTTTTTT. This encodes CASSETASANTGELFF. The chain recombines TRBV27 with TRBJ2-2; a weak D match, TRBD1 (5 bases). This CDR3 is built from 16 residues. The germline CDR1 and CDR2 sequences are MNHEY and SMNVEV (reference sequence). V was pared by 6 bases and J by 0 bases, with 14 bases between.

Only a few counts were recorded for this clone. V is TRBV2 and J is TRBJ1-5; 7 bases line up with TRBD1. J gave up 5 bases and V 8 bases, and 9 bases lay outside the gene matches. CDR1 SNHLY and CDR2 FYNNEI come from the germline V gene. The CDR3 sequence is 14 residues long. CDR3 DNA sequence: TGTGCCAGCGCGGTGGCAGGGGGAGATCAGCCCCAGCATTTT. This translates into CASAVAGGDQPQHF.

The V call is TRBV18, the J call TRBJ2-5; 14 positions match TRBD2. J gave up 5 bases and V 4 bases, and 6 bases lay outside the gene matches. Germline loops: CDR1 KGHSH, CDR2 LQKENI. The CDR3 has 16 residues. The CDR3 sequence is CASSRGTSGSGETQYF. Here the CDR3 DNA reads TGTGCCAGCTCACGTGGGACTAGCGGGAGCGGGGAGACCCAGTACTTC.

A word on this clone: At one of its ends the junction is not consistent with the germline gene, which may arise from a read error. This chain uses TRBV6-1 with TRBJ2-4; perhaps TRBD1 as D (6 bases). Germline loops: CDR1 MNHNS, CDR2 SASEGT. The CDR3 runs 13 residues. CDR3 protein: CASSAPGGFILGF. The CDR3 region has the DNA TGTGCCAGCAGTGCCCCTGGGGGCTTCATCCTGGGGTTC.